Below, 7 T cell receptor beta chains from the same sample are listed, as sequenced in a study of T cell repertoires in cytomegalovirus infection. Each CDR3 protein gets one entry after TCRdb re-called the reads with MiXCR. This table has about 83,000 distinct CDR3 sequences, roughly 44% appearing once. Their antigens are not known. The sequencing used CD8+ T cells from cultured PBMCs, collected from culture after CMV antigen stimulation. Receptor source: a human donor in good health (CMV status not recorded). Some clones in this sample may be carry-over from other donors' samples.

V gene TRBV27 combines with J gene TRBJ2-7, with D perhaps being TRBD1 or TRBD2 (5 bases each). Trimming removed 1 base from V and 4 bases from J, with 5 bases in between. There are 12 residues in the CDR3. Germline CDR1 is MNHEY and CDR2 is SMNVEV (reference sequence). CDR3 sequence: CASSLWGYEQYF. CDR3 DNA sequence: TGTGCCAGCAGTTTATGGGGGTACGAGCAGTACTTC.

This clonotype was observed a few times. The chain recombines TRBV6-5 with TRBJ2-2; the D gene is possibly TRBD2 (5 bases). CDR3 length: 15 residues. Germline V gene lookup returns CDR1 MNHEY and CDR2 SVGAGI. The germline V and J ends were trimmed by 0 bases and 6 bases, with 11 bases remaining between them. CDR3 protein: CASSYSRLNAGELFF. CDR3 DNA sequence: TGTGCCAGCAGTTACTCGAGACTAAACGCCGGGGAGCTGTTTTTT.

This clonotype has just a few counts. This chain links TRBV7-9 with TRBJ2-7; possibly TRBD1 for D (6 bases). CDR1 SEHNR and CDR2 FQNEAQ come from the germline V gene (reference sequence). CDR3 length: 16 residues. V was cut by 5 bases and J by 0 bases, with 17 bases left in between. The CDR3 sequence: CASSGQTGFSSYEQYF. CDR3 bases: TGTGCCAGCAGCGGCCAGACAGGATTTAGCTCCTACGAGCAGTACTTC.

This chain connects TRBV2 to TRBJ1-1, with D hard to call. The length of the CDR3 is 14 residues. V was clipped by 3 bases and J by 6 bases, with 14 bases between them. The germline V gene encodes CDR1 SNHLY and CDR2 FYNNEI. The CDR3 DNA follows: TGTGCCAGCAGTGAGGCGAGGGCTCCCCCTGAAGCTTTCTTT. Translation gives CASSEARAPPEAFF.

This chain connects TRBV4-1 to TRBJ2-3, with D possibly being TRBD2 (5 bases). Per the germline V gene, CDR1 is MGHRA and CDR2 is YSYEKL. Trimming stripped 1 base from V and 0 bases from J, with 11 bases between. The CDR3 is 16 residues long. As DNA, the CDR3 is TGCGCCAGCAGCCAAGTGGGCGGGCTAAGCACAGATACGCAGTATTTT. It translates to CASSQVGGLSTDTQYF.

The CDR3 reads CASSLGPGTGGTASNQPQHF. The DNA of the CDR3 is TGTGCCAGCAGTTTAGGGCCCGGGACAGGAGGTACGGCGAGCAATCAGCCCCAGCATTTT. This chain links TRBV12-3 or TRBV12-4 with TRBJ1-5; 8 positions agree with TRBD1. The CDR3 is 20 residues long. Trimming took 1 base from V and 1 from J; bases not matched to a gene: 15.

This clonotype was counted ten times or more. V is TRBV7-2 and J is TRBJ2-7; the D gene is possibly TRBD1 (6 bases). CDR1 is SGHTA and CDR2 is FQGNSA in the germline V gene. Trimming cost V 5 bases and J 0 bases, with 14 bases left between them. The CDR3 spans 15 residues. The CDR3 here is CASSIGGPSSYEQYF. CDR3 nucleotides: TGTGCCAGCAGCATAGGGGGTCCGTCCTCCTACGAGCAGTACTTC.